The 32 T cell receptor beta chains presented below share a single source sample, sequenced in a study of blood T cell repertoires in COVID-19. TCRdb's table, derived via immunoSEQ multiplex PCR, lists solely in-frame clones and lacks some. The repertoire has 300,000 to 400,000 clones, around 88% of them found once; the top ten carry 1.5% to 2%. Specimen: peripheral blood. The receptors here all came from a woman in her twenties or thirties with COVID-19, enrolled during active disease.

The gene calls are TRBV30 and TRBJ2-1, with 7 bases matching TRBD1. From germline, CDR1 is GTSNPN and CDR2 SVGIG (reference sequence). V lost 4 bases and J lost 9; bases outside the gene matches: 3. The CDR3 has 11 amino acids. As DNA, the CDR3 is TGTGCCTGGACCAGGGGGACTGAGCAGTTCTTC. Translated: CAWTRGTEQFF.

The chain carries TRBV11-3 and TRBJ2-1; TRBD2 matches at 9 bases. The germline CDR1 and CDR2 sequences are SGHNT and YENEEA. The V gene end was trimmed by 1 base and the J gene end by 2 bases; junction bases not matched to a gene: 6. This CDR3 comprises 17 residues. Here the CDR3 DNA reads TGTGCCAGCAGCTTAGGCGCGGGGGGGCAAGCCTACAATGAGCAGTTCTTC. It specifies CASSLGAGGQAYNEQFF.

The J gene is TRBJ2-1, the V gene TRBV7-9; TRBD2 might be the D (5 bases). The germline gives CDR1 SEHNR, CDR2 FQNEAQ (reference sequence). Deletions cut 4 bases from V and 3 bases from J, with 16 bases between. The CDR3 covers 16 residues. The CDR3 protein is CASSSYRGGNYNEQFF. CDR3 bases: TGTGCCAGCAGCTCCTATCGGGGTGGAAACTACAATGAGCAGTTCTTC.

J is TRBJ2-3 and V is TRBV6-6; the match to TRBD2 covers 14 bases. In germline, CDR1 is MNHNY, CDR2 SVGAGI (reference sequence). Trimming at V came to 5 bases and at J to 5 bases, leaving 3 bases not matched to a gene. The CDR3 is made up of 15 amino acids. The CDR3 sequence: CASSDGTSGRDTQYF. CDR3 DNA sequence: TGTGCCAGCAGTGACGGGACTAGCGGGAGAGATACGCAGTATTTT.

The V gene is TRBV12-3 or TRBV12-4, the J gene TRBJ1-2; 8 nucleotides line up with TRBD1. The CDR3 extends over 13 amino acids. Trimming took 3 bases from V and 7 from J; bases not matched to a gene: 4. The CDR3 nucleotides are TGTGCCAGCAGTTTGGGACAGGAAATTGGCTACACCTTC. It specifies CASSLGQEIGYTF.

As concerns this clone: Other DNA sequences in this sample translate to the same CDR3. The rearrangement uses TRBV15 and TRBJ1-2; D is unresolved. This CDR3 contains 15 residues. The germline gives CDR1 LNHNV, CDR2 YYDKDF (reference sequence). Trimming shortened V by 0 bases and J by 1 base, and 9 bases separated the two germline ends. The CDR3, as DNA: TGTGCCACCAGCAGAGATTTCTCAGTTAACTATGGCTACACCTTC. It codes for CATSRDFSVNYGYTF.

The V gene is TRBV19, the J gene TRBJ1-4; D remains unclear. This CDR3 comprises 16 residues. Germline V CDR1 and CDR2: LNHDA, SQIVND (reference sequence). Trimming shortened V by 6 bases and J by 0 bases, and 14 bases separated the two germline ends. CDR3 nucleotide sequence: TGTGCCAGTAGGGGGTTGGAGACTACAACTAATGAAAAACTGTTTTTT. Protein: CASRGLETTTNEKLFF.

The chain joins TRBV6-5 to TRBJ1-4, with D unclear. Per the germline V gene, CDR1 is MNHEY and CDR2 is SVGAGI. This CDR3 comprises 13 residues. V was cut by 6 bases and J by 4 bases, with 9 bases left in between. CDR3 DNA: TGTGCCAGCAGGAGCGGGGTTAATGAAAAACTGTTTTTT. Residues: CASRSGVNEKLFF.

The genes are TRBV10-3 and TRBJ1-2; weak D call: TRBD1 (6 bases). The CDR3 covers 14 residues. The germline V gene has CDR1 ENHRY and CDR2 SYGVKD. Trimming cost V 0 bases and J 8 bases, with 13 bases left between them. The CDR3 DNA is TGTGCCATCAGTGAGTCGGGGAGGGGGAGCGGCTACACCTTC. This translates into CAISESGRGSGYTF.

This rearrangement joins TRBV19 to TRBJ2-2, with D possibly being TRBD2 (6 bases). The germline gives CDR1 LNHDA, CDR2 SQIVND (reference sequence). Trimming pared 1 base from V and 6 bases from J, leaving 12 bases between. The CDR3 is 15 amino acids. The CDR3 region has the DNA TGTGCCAGTAGTATAGGCGGAGGGTGGCCCGGGGAGCTGTTTTTT. As protein: CASSIGGGWPGELFF.

This rearrangement joins TRBV4-1 to TRBJ1-2, with D possibly matching TRBD1 (5 bases). The V end lost 2 bases, the J end lost 4 bases, and 8 bases lay between the germline ends. This CDR3 spans 13 amino acids. Germline CDR1 and CDR2: MGHRA and YSYEKL. The CDR3 spells CASSQQGSYGYTF. In DNA form, the CDR3 reads TGCGCCAGCAGCCAACAGGGATCCTATGGCTACACCTTC.

The chain has TRBV19 and TRBJ1-1, with D perhaps matching TRBD1 (5 bases). From germline, CDR1 is LNHDA and CDR2 SQIVND (reference sequence). This CDR3 has 17 residues. Trimming cost V 3 bases and J 5 bases, with 22 bases left between them. CDR3 in DNA: TGTGCCAGTAGTATTGGACAAGGCGGGGGATTGGGAACTGAAGCTTTCTTT. This codes for CASSIGQGGGLGTEAFF.

V usage is TRBV7-8 and J usage is TRBJ2-5, with D maybe TRBD1 (7 bases). The CDR3 runs 14 residues. CDR1 and CDR2 from the germline V gene are SGHVS and FQNEAQ. V dropped 4 bases and J dropped 5 bases, with 14 bases sitting between them. CDR3 sequence: CASSSETGRETQYF. The CDR3 DNA is TGTGCCAGCAGCTCGGAGACAGGGAGGGAGACCCAGTACTTC.

The genes are TRBV7-2 and TRBJ1-3, with D unclear. In germline, CDR1 is SGHTA, CDR2 FQGNSA. V lost 5 bases to trimming and J lost 1 base, with 15 bases between them. CDR3 length: 16 residues. The CDR3 spells CASSRGGSNSGNTIYF. The CDR3 DNA reads as TGTGCCAGCAGCCGGGGAGGGTCGAATTCTGGAAACACCATATATTTT.

The chain joins TRBV29-1 to TRBJ2-3, with a tentative D call TRBD2 (5 bases). In germline, CDR1 is SQVTM, CDR2 ANQGSEA. The ends were cut back, 4 bases at V and 3 bases at J, with 14 bases in the middle. The CDR3 covers 14 residues. The DNA for the CDR3 is TGCAGCGTTGTCCCCCGGACGGGGACAGATACGCAGTATTTT. Encoded protein: CSVVPRTGTDTQYF.

The chain combines TRBV24-1 with TRBJ2-7; 8 nucleotides match TRBD1. The CDR3 contains 14 residues. Germline CDR1 and CDR2: KGHDR and SFDVKD. V was clipped by 3 bases and J by 4 bases; unmatched bases: 4. The CDR3 DNA reads TGTGCCACCAGTGATCGACAGGGGAAATACGAGCAGTACTTC. Translating it yields CATSDRQGKYEQYF.

V usage is TRBV9 and J usage is TRBJ1-1; D remains unclear. The CDR3 length is 13 residues. Trimming cost V 4 bases and J 5 bases, with 12 bases left between them. The germline V gene encodes CDR1 SGDLS and CDR2 YYNGEE. The CDR3 DNA sequence: TGTGCCAGCAGCACACTGACGGGAACTGAAGCTTTCTTT. Translation: CASSTLTGTEAFF.

The count of this clone is one. The rearrangement uses TRBV19 and TRBJ1-5; TRBD1 agrees at 9 bases. The CDR3 sequence is 17 residues long. Trimming cost V 4 bases and J 2 bases; bases outside gene matches: 9. Germline V gene sequence: CDR1 LNHDA, CDR2 SQIVND (reference sequence). Here the CDR3 reads CASSNRDRVGGNQPQHF. DNA for the CDR3: TGTGCCAGTAGTAACCGGGACAGGGTCGGGGGCAATCAGCCCCAGCATTTT.

The chain links TRBV6-5 to TRBJ1-5, with 7 bases fitting TRBD1. The CDR3 has 14 amino acids. The V gene end was trimmed by 4 bases and the J gene end by 7 bases; junction bases not matched to a gene: 7. CDR1 is MNHEY, CDR2 SVGAGI, per germline. The CDR3 loop is CASSSWTGEQPQHF. CDR3 DNA: TGTGCCAGCAGTTCCTGGACAGGAGAGCAGCCCCAGCATTTT.

The chain is built from TRBV3-1 (or the pseudogene TRBV3-2) and TRBJ2-5; possible D gene TRBD1, 5 bases. The CDR3 is 15 amino acids. The V and J ends lost 2 bases and 2 bases respectively, with 12 bases between them. CDR1 and CDR2 from the germline V gene are LGHDT and YNNKEL (reference sequence). In nucleotides, the CDR3 is TGTGCCAGCAGCCAACTCCGGACAAGTCAAGAGACCCAGTACTTC. Translating it yields CASSQLRTSQETQYF.

The genes are TRBV24-1 and TRBJ2-2; 7 nucleotides match TRBD2. Unmatched junction bases numbered 6, after V lost 12 bases and J lost 3 bases. Germline CDR1 and CDR2: KGHDR and SFDVKD. This CDR3 has 13 amino acids. CDR3 bases: TGTGCCGCCCGAGCGGGGTACACCGGGGAGCTGTTTTTT. Translating it yields CAARAGYTGELFF.

The V call is TRBV18, the J call TRBJ1-5; D is possibly TRBD1 (5 bases). This CDR3 is built from 15 residues. Trimming pared 6 bases from V and 2 bases from J, leaving 14 bases between. CDR1 is KGHSH, CDR2 LQKENI, per germline. For the CDR3, the DNA is TGTGCCAGCTCTCAGGGAATAGGGGGCAATCAGCCCCAGCATTTT. This translates into CASSQGIGGNQPQHF. The full variable domain, rest sourced from reference TRBV18 and TRBJ1-5, is NAGVMQNPRHLVRRRGQEARLRCSPMKGHSHVYWYRQLPEEGLKFMVYLQKENIIDESGMPKERFSAEFPKEGPSILRIQQVVRGDSAAYFCASSQGIGGNQPQHFGDGTRLSIL.

This clone was observed a handful of times. This chain uses TRBV18 with TRBJ2-1, with 7 bases matching TRBD2. From germline, CDR1 is KGHSH and CDR2 LQKENI. The CDR3 is 15 residues long. V trimming: 3 bases; J trimming: 3 bases; junction bases outside the gene matches: 5. The CDR3 region is CASSPRTSDYNEQFF. CDR3 coding DNA: TGTGCCAGCTCACCCCGGACTAGTGACTACAATGAGCAGTTCTTC.

The chain joins TRBV6-5 to TRBJ1-2; D might be TRBD1 (5 bases). V was trimmed by 6 bases and J by 2 bases, leaving 10 bases between them. CDR1 and CDR2 (germline): MNHEY, SVGAGI. The CDR3 has 13 amino acids. The CDR3 DNA follows: TGTGCCAGCAGCCGGGAGGGGAACTATGGCTACACCTTC. As protein: CASSREGNYGYTF.

V gene TRBV19 combines with J gene TRBJ1-1; D gene uncertain. CDR1 LNHDA and CDR2 SQIVND come from the germline V gene (reference sequence). V shed 2 bases and J shed 2 bases, with 6 bases lying between them. The CDR3 is 13 residues long. DNA for the CDR3: TGTGCCAGTAGTATAAGCACTAACACTGAAGCTTTCTTT. Protein: CASSISTNTEAFF.

The V call is TRBV9, the J call TRBJ2-1, with 9 bases fitting TRBD2. V shed 0 bases and J 7 bases; nucleotides not matched to a gene: 5. Germline CDR1 and CDR2: SGDLS and YYNGEE. CDR3 length: 15 residues. Here the CDR3 reads CASSVDGTSKNEQFF. Written as DNA, the CDR3 is TGTGCCAGCAGCGTAGATGGGACTAGCAAGAATGAGCAGTTCTTC.

V gene TRBV7-2 combines with J gene TRBJ2-5, with no clear D. Germline CDR1 SGHTA, CDR2 FQGNSA. The CDR3 is 16 residues long. The V and J ends lost 4 bases and 2 bases respectively, with 17 bases between them. In DNA, the CDR3 is TGTGCCAGCAGCTCATCTCTACTCGCCGGGCAAGAGACCCAGTACTTC. This gives the protein CASSSSLLAGQETQYF.

The chain has TRBV29-1 and TRBJ1-1; D ambiguous. CDR3 length: 13 amino acids. Germline CDR1 reads SQVTM; CDR2 reads ANQGSEA. The V and J ends lost 0 bases and 6 bases respectively, with 11 bases between them. CDR3 sequence reads: CSVEELRSAEAFF. The CDR3 nucleotides read TGCAGCGTTGAAGAACTTCGGAGCGCTGAAGCTTTCTTT.

The chain links TRBV2 to TRBJ2-1, with a weak D call TRBD2 (6 bases). This CDR3 has 15 amino acids. Per germline, CDR1 SNHLY and CDR2 FYNNEI. V lost 7 bases and J 8 bases, leaving 21 bases between the germline ends. The CDR3 reads CASILGEDSNDEQFF. In nucleotides, the CDR3 is TGTGCCAGCATACTCGGGGAGGACTCGAACGATGAGCAGTTCTTC.

This clone has just one count. V is TRBV28 and J is TRBJ1-1; possibly TRBD1 for D (6 bases). Looked up from germline, CDR1 is MDHEN and CDR2 is SYDVKM. This CDR3 spans 13 amino acids. Trimming pared 7 bases from V and 4 bases from J, leaving 13 bases between. The DNA for the CDR3 is TGTGCCAGCACCACCGGGACACCCACTGAAGCTTTCTTT. It translates to CASTTGTPTEAFF.

This rearrangement joins TRBV18 to TRBJ2-1; 9 nucleotides align to TRBD2. V lost 5 bases, J lost 1 base, and 6 bases stayed unmatched. From germline, CDR1 is KGHSH and CDR2 LQKENI. The CDR3 is 16 residues long. The chain's CDR3 is CASSSLSGGSYNEQFF. The CDR3 bases are TGTGCCAGCTCAAGTCTTAGCGGGGGATCCTACAATGAGCAGTTCTTC.

This clone appeared a single time. The chain is built from TRBV19 and TRBJ1-1; D uncertain. The CDR3 runs 13 residues. Trimming removed 5 bases at V and 4 bases at J, with 11 bases between. Germline V gene data show CDR1 as LNHDA and CDR2 as SQIVND (reference sequence). The CDR3 region has the DNA TGTGCCAGTAGTCCGGGGTCTAGCACTGAAGCTTTCTTT. Amino acids: CASSPGSSTEAFF.